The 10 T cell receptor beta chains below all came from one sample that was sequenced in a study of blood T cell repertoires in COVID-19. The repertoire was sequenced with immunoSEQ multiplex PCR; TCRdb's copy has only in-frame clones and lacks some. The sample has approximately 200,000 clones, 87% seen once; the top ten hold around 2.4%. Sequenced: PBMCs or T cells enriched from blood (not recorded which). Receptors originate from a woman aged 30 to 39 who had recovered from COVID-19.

The CDR3 coding sequence is TGTGCCAGCAGTGTATTAACAGGAAATGGCTACACCTTC. Translating it yields CASSVLTGNGYTF. The chain combines TRBV2 with TRBJ1-2; TRBD1 might be the D (5 bases). The CDR3 totals 13 residues. Trimming shortened V by 4 bases and J by 6 bases, and 12 bases separated the two germline ends. Germline assignment: CDR1 SNHLY and CDR2 FYNNEI.

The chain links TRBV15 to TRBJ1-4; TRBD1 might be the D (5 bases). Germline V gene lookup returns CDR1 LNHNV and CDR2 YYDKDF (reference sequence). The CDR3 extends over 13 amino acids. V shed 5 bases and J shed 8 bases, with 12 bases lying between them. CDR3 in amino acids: CATSLDTREKLFF. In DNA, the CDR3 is TGTGCCACCAGCTTGGACACGCGGGAAAAACTGTTTTTT.

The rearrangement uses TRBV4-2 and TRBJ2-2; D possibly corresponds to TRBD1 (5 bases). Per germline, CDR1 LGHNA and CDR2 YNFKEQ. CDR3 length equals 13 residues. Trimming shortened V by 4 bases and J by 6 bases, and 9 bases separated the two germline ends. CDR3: CASSPRVAGELFF. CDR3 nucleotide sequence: TGTGCCAGCAGCCCCAGGGTCGCCGGGGAGCTGTTTTTT.

The CDR3 coding sequence is TGTGCCAGCACCGCGACAGGCAATCAGCCCCAGCATTTT. Translated: CASTATGNQPQHF. The genes are TRBV7-9 and TRBJ1-5, with TRBD1 as a possible D gene (5 bases). Germline V gene sequence: CDR1 SEHNR, CDR2 FQNEAQ (reference sequence). This CDR3 has 13 amino acids. Trimming cost V 7 bases and J 2 bases, with 9 bases left between them.

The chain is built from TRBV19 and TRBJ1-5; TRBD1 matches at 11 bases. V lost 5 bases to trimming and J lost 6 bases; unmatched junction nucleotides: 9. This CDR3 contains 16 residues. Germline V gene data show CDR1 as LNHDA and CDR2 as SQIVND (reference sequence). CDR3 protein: CASSARDRGFGQPQHF. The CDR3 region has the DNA TGTGCCAGTAGTGCCCGGGACAGGGGGTTTGGTCAGCCCCAGCATTTT. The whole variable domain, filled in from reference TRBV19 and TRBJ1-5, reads DGGITQSPKYLFRKEGQNVTLSCEQNLNHDAMYWYRQDPGQGLRLIYYSQIVNDFQKGDIAEGYSVSREKKESFPLTVTSAQKNPTAFYLCASSARDRGFGQPQHFGDGTRLSIL.

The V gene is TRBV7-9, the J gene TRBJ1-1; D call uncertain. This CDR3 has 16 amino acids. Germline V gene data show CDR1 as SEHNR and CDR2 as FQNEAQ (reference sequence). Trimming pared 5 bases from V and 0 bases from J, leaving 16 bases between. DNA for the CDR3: TGTGCCAGCAGCCCCCCCGGGGAGGGATTGAACACTGAAGCTTTCTTT. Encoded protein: CASSPPGEGLNTEAFF. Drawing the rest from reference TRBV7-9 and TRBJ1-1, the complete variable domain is DTGVSQNPRHKITKRGQNVTFRCDPISEHNRLYWYRQTLGQGPEFLTYFQNEAQLEKSRLLSDRFSAERPKGSFSTLEIQRTEQGDSAMYLCASSPPGEGLNTEAFFGQGTRLTVV.

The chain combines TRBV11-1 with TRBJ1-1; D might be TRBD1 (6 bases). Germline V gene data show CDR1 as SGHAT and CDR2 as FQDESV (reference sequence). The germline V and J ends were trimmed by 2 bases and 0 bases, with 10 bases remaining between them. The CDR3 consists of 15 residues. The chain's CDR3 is CASSLTGRMNTEAFF. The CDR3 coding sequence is TGTGCCAGCAGCTTAACAGGGAGAATGAACACTGAAGCTTTCTTT.

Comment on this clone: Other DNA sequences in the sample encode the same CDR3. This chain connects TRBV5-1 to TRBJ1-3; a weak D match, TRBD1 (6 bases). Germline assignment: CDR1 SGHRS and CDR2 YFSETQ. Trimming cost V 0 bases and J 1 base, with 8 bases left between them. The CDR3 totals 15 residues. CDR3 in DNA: TGCGCCAGCAGCTTGGCCACAGGGTCTGGAAACACCATATATTTT. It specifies CASSLATGSGNTIYF.

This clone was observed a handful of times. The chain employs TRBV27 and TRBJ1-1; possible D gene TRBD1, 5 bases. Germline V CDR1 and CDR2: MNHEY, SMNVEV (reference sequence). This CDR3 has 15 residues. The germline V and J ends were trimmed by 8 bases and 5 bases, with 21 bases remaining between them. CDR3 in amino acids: CASGPRKARVTEAFF. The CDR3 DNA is TGTGCCAGCGGACCAAGAAAGGCCAGGGTGACTGAAGCTTTCTTT.

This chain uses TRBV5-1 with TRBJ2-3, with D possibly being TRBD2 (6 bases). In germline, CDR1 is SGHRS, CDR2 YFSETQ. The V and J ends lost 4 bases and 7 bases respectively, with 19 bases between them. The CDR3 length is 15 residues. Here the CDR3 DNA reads TGCGCCAGCAGCCTCACTGTAGCGGAGACGTATACGCAGTATTTT. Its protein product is CASSLTVAETYTQYF.